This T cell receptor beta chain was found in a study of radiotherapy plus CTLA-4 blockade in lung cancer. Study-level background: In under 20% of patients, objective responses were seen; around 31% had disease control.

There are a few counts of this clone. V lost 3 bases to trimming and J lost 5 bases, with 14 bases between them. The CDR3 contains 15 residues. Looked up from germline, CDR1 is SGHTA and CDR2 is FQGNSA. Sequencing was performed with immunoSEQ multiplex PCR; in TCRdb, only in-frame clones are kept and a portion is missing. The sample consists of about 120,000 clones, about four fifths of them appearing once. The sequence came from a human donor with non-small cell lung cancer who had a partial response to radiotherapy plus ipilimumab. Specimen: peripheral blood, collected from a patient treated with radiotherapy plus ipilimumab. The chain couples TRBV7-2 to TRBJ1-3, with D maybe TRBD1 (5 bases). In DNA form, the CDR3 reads TGTGCCAGCAGCTTCCTAGGGGCAGGACGAAACACCATATATTTT. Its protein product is CASSFLGAGRNTIYF. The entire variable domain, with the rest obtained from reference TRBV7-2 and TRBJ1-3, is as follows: GAGVSQSPSNKVTEKGKDVELRCDPISGHTALYWYRQSLGQGLEFLIYFQGNSAPDKSGLPSDRFSAERTGGSVSTLTIQRTQQEDSAVYLCASSFLGAGRNTIYFGEGSWLTVV.